This T cell receptor (beta chain) was documented in a study of identical twins. This clonotype was picked up a small number of times. The CDR3 runs 15 residues. Germline V gene sequence: CDR1 MDHEN, CDR2 SYDVKM. Trimming removed 10 bases at V and 0 bases at J, with 13 bases between. A universal primer binding site was introduced by template switching. The final cDNA contained unique molecular identifiers. MiXCR, run by TCRdb on the 5' RACE reads, gives a single entry per CDR3 protein. The profile shows about 900,000 distinct CDR3 sequences, 10% to 15% of them singletons. These data were also filed under a second study, of yellow fever vaccine responses in identical twins.

The J gene is TRBJ2-6, the V gene TRBV28; no firm D call. Material for sequencing was PBMCs. The origin of this receptor is a woman between 18 and 30 years old in good health. In nucleotides, the CDR3 is TGTGCCACCTGCCAGGTCCTCTCTGGGGCCAACGTCCTGACTTTC. It encodes CATCQVLSGANVLTF. Using reference TRBV28 and TRBJ2-6 for the parts outside the CDR3, the full variable domain is DVKVTQSSRYLVKRTGEKVFLECVQDMDHENMFWYRQDPGLGLRLIYFSYDVKMKEKGDIPEGYSVSREKKERFSLILESASTNQTSMYLCATCQVLSGANVLTFGAGSRLTVL.